The 21 T cell receptor beta chains below were found in one sample sequenced in a study. TCRdb used MiXCR to reprocess the 5' RACE reads, holding one entry per CDR3 protein. The profile shows about 57,000 distinct CDR3 sequences, roughly 28% of them singletons. Treg sorting used a CD4+CD25+CD127-/low gate. Sequencing input: tumor-infiltrating Tregs sorted from the breast tumor. Source of these receptors: a female donor with breast cancer.

V is TRBV30 and J is TRBJ1-1; D perhaps matches TRBD1 (5 bases). Germline loops: CDR1 GTSNPN, CDR2 SVGIG (reference sequence). This CDR3 contains 13 residues. Deletions cut 0 bases from V and 0 bases from J, with 5 bases between. The CDR3 DNA follows: TGTGCCTGGAGTGTACAGGTGAACACTGAAGCTTTCTTT. Protein sequence: CAWSVQVNTEAFF. Full variable domain (missing parts from reference TRBV30 and TRBJ1-1): SQTIHQWPATLVQPVGSPLSLECTVEGTSNPNLYWYRQAAGRGLQLLFYSVGIGQISSEVPQNLSASRPQDRQFILSSKKLLLSDSGFYLCAWSVQVNTEAFFGQGTRLTVV.

This chain links TRBV7-9 with TRBJ2-2; D could derive from TRBD1 or TRBD2 (6 bases each). V was cut by 8 bases and J by 2 bases, with 15 bases left in between. The V gene's germline CDR1 is SEHNR and CDR2 FQNEAQ (reference sequence). This CDR3 comprises 15 residues. CDR3 protein: CASRPGAANTGELFF. DNA of the CDR3: TGTGCCAGCCGGCCGGGGGCAGCTAACACCGGGGAGCTGTTTTTT.

The chain joins TRBV5-1 to TRBJ2-2; D is undetermined. The V end was cut by 6 bases, the J end by 0 bases, with 12 bases between. Germline lookup yields CDR1 SGHRS and CDR2 YFSETQ. CDR3 length equals 15 residues. The CDR3 DNA reads TGCGCCAGCATCCCTCAGGAGACGAACACCGGGGAGCTGTTTTTT. It yields the protein CASIPQETNTGELFF.

This clonotype was observed a few times. The V and J genes are TRBV3-1 and TRBJ1-6; D is unresolved. The CDR3 is made up of 13 amino acids. The germline CDR1 and CDR2 sequences are LGHDT and YNNKEL (reference sequence). Trimming removed 3 bases at V and 7 bases at J, with 7 bases between. The DNA of the CDR3 is TGTGCCAGCAGCCAGGGAGACAATTCACCCCTCCACTTT. This encodes CASSQGDNSPLHF.

This clonotype was seen just once. Its ends do not fully match the called genes, so a read error is possible. This sequence joins TRBV7-9 and TRBJ1-4; D gene uncertain. The CDR3 is 11 amino acids. CDR1 SEHNR and CDR2 FQNEAQ come from the germline V gene (reference sequence). This CDR3 reads CASSRNGKLFF. In DNA form, the CDR3 reads TGTGCCAGCAGCCGAAATGGAAAACTGTTTTTT.

There are a few counts of this clonotype. The V gene is TRBV5-1, the J gene TRBJ2-1; tentatively, D is TRBD1 (6 bases). The CDR3 length is 13 residues. The V end lost 4 bases, the J end lost 5 bases, and 10 bases lay between the germline ends. The germline CDR1 and CDR2 sequences are SGHRS and YFSETQ. CDR3 nucleotides: TGCGCCAGCAGCCTGGGACAACACAATGAGCAGTTCTTC. Encoded protein: CASSLGQHNEQFF.

This clonotype was seen many times. V and J are TRBV15 and TRBJ2-5; the D call may be TRBD1 or TRBD2 (5 bases each). The CDR3 loop spans 15 amino acids. With 0 bases removed from V and 1 base from J, the gap between germline ends came to 9 bases. CDR1 LNHNV and CDR2 YYDKDF come from the germline V gene (reference sequence). The chain's CDR3 is CATSRDPGSQETQYF. CDR3 coding DNA: TGTGCCACCAGCAGAGATCCAGGGAGCCAAGAGACCCAGTACTTC.

This clonotype was seen a few times. This may stem from a read error, because a much larger clone lies one nucleotide away. The chain carries TRBV7-3 and TRBJ2-3; D gene ambiguous. This CDR3 region has 16 residues. Germline V gene sequence: CDR1 SGHTA, CDR2 FQGTGA. This CDR3 reads CAGSRGGISSTDTQYF. The CDR3 DNA reads as TGTGCCGGCAGCCGCGGTGGTATATCTAGCACAGATACGCAGTATTTT.

A few counts support this clonotype. The DNA for the CDR3 is TGTGCCAGCAGTAGGACAGGGGGGGATTCTGGGGCCAACGTCCTGACTTTC. Its translation is CASSRTGGDSGANVLTF. The chain combines TRBV12-3 or TRBV12-4 with TRBJ2-6, with 10 bases fitting TRBD1. This CDR3 is built from 17 residues. V was clipped by 5 bases and J by 1 base; unmatched bases: 5.

This clonotype appeared a few times. The chain combines TRBV27 with TRBJ2-2; D call uncertain. V shed 7 bases and J shed 2 bases, with 11 bases lying between them. Germline V lookup: CDR1 MNHEY, CDR2 SMNVEV (reference sequence). The CDR3 runs to 14 residues. The CDR3 bases are TGTGCCAGCACCCGAAGTACCAACACCGGGGAGCTGTTTTTT. It encodes CASTRSTNTGELFF.

In its sample, this clonotype was seen many times. This chain connects TRBV7-9 to TRBJ2-7, with D perhaps matching TRBD2 (5 bases). Trimming shortened V by 7 bases and J by 6 bases, and 16 bases separated the two germline ends. Germline CDR1 SEHNR, CDR2 FQNEAQ (reference sequence). The length of the CDR3 is 13 residues. The CDR3 DNA reads as TGTGCCAGCACCACTCGTCAAGGAGGCGAGCAGTACTTC. It is translated as CASTTRQGGEQYF.

This chain uses TRBV28 with TRBJ2-7; D is perhaps TRBD1 (5 bases). From germline, CDR1 is MDHEN and CDR2 SYDVKM. The CDR3 runs to 13 residues. V lost 8 bases to trimming and J lost 1 base, with 12 bases between them. The CDR3 loop reads CASGPGFSYEQYF. The DNA of the CDR3 is TGTGCCAGCGGCCCAGGGTTTTCCTACGAGCAGTACTTC.

This clonotype has a handful of counts. V and J are TRBV20-1 and TRBJ2-1, with 7 positions matching TRBD2. Germline CDR1 reads DFQATT; CDR2 reads SNEGSKA (reference sequence). V lost 6 bases, J lost 5 bases, and 13 bases stayed unmatched. The CDR3 spans 15 residues. The CDR3 nucleotides are TGCAGTGCACCCCGGGGGGTTGGGGCAAACAATGAGCAGTTCTTC. Its protein is CSAPRGVGANNEQFF.

This clonotype was found a few times. V gene TRBV7-9 combines with J gene TRBJ2-7; 7 bases match TRBD2. CDR3 length: 13 amino acids. Trimming at V came to 3 bases and at J to 4 bases, leaving 3 bases not matched to a gene. The V gene's germline CDR1 is SEHNR and CDR2 FQNEAQ (reference sequence). The CDR3: CASSFGAGYEQYF. CDR3 DNA sequence: TGTGCCAGCAGCTTTGGAGCGGGGTACGAGCAGTACTTC.

The table lists this clonotype with a few counts. The chain joins TRBV18 to TRBJ2-5, with 7 bases fitting TRBD1. This CDR3 is 14 amino acids long. Trimming cost V 4 bases and J 2 bases; bases outside gene matches: 4. Germline values: CDR1 KGHSH, CDR2 LQKENI. CDR3 in DNA: TGTGCCAGCTCACAGGGGGCGAATCAAGAGACCCAGTACTTC. Amino acids: CASSQGANQETQYF.

This clonotype was recorded many times. The CDR3 loop is CSAGTSPHGGELFF. The CDR3 DNA is TGCAGTGCTGGGACTAGCCCCCACGGCGGGGAGCTGTTTTTT. The rearrangement links TRBV20-1 to TRBJ2-2, with 9 bases fitting TRBD2. The V segment lost 5 bases and the J segment 7 bases; nucleotides outside the gene matches: 8. The CDR3 has 14 residues. Per germline, CDR1 DFQATT and CDR2 SNEGSKA (reference sequence).

In this sample, this clonotype turned up a few times. J is TRBJ1-2 and V is TRBV5-1; 8 bases match TRBD1. The CDR3 extends over 15 amino acids. The V gene end was trimmed by 4 bases and the J gene end by 2 bases; junction bases not matched to a gene: 7. Germline lookup yields CDR1 SGHRS and CDR2 YFSETQ. In nucleotides, the CDR3 is TGCGCCAGCAGCCCGGATCCAGGGGGCAACTATGGCTACACCTTC. This sequence encodes CASSPDPGGNYGYTF.

By sample fraction, this clonotype is medium-sized. V gene TRBV20-1 combines with J gene TRBJ2-7; tentatively, D is TRBD2 (6 bases). Trimming shortened V by 2 bases and J by 1 base, and 18 bases separated the two germline ends. This CDR3 is built from 16 residues. The germline V gene encodes CDR1 DFQATT and CDR2 SNEGSKA (reference sequence). CDR3 amino acids: CSARPLRGGASYEQYF. Written as DNA, the CDR3 is TGCAGTGCTAGACCCTTACGGGGAGGAGCATCCTACGAGCAGTACTTC.

This clonotype was seen a single time. The V and J genes are TRBV27 and TRBJ1-1, with TRBD1 as a possible D gene (6 bases). The ends were cut back, 8 bases at V and 1 base at J, with 14 bases in the middle. CDR3 length equals 14 residues. Germline CDR1 MNHEY, CDR2 SMNVEV (reference sequence). The CDR3 reads CASSWGRGNTEAFF. For the CDR3, the DNA is TGTGCCAGCTCATGGGGCAGGGGGAACACTGAAGCTTTCTTT.

This clonotype was counted only a few times. V and J are TRBV9 and TRBJ2-5; D gene ambiguous. The germline V gene encodes CDR1 SGDLS and CDR2 YYNGEE. Trimming took 3 bases from V and 2 from J, leaving 11 bases between them. The CDR3 sequence is 14 residues long. The CDR3 here is CASSESPSQETQYF. CDR3 coding DNA: TGTGCCAGCAGCGAGAGCCCTTCTCAAGAGACCCAGTACTTC. Full variable domain (outside the CDR3, taken from reference TRBV9 and TRBJ2-5): DSGVTQTPKHLITATGQRVTLRCSPRSGDLSVYWYQQSLDQGLQFLIQYYNGEERAKGNILERFSAQQFPDLHSELNLSSLELGDSALYFCASSESPSQETQYFGPGTRLLVL.

The chain carries TRBV5-1 and TRBJ2-7, with 7 bases that match TRBD2. Germline V gives CDR1 SGHRS, CDR2 YFSETQ. Trimming took 2 bases from V and 7 from J; bases not matched to a gene: 12. The CDR3 spans 15 residues. The CDR3 coding sequence is TGCGCCAGCAGCTTCTCGGCGGGAGCGGCCGAGGAGCAGTACTTC. This encodes CASSFSAGAAEEQYF.